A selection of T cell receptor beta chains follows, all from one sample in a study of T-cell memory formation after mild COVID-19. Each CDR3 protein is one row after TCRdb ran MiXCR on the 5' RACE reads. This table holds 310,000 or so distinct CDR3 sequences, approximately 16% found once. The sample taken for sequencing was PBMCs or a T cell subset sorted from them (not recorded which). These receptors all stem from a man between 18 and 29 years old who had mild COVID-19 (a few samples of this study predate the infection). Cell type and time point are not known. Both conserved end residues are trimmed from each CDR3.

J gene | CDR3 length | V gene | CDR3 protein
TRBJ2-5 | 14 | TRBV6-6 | ASSYGGLAGVETQY
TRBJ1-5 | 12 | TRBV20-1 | SASSGVSNQPQH
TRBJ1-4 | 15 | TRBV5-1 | ASSLGRGEATNEKLF
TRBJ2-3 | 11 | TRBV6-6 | ASRTVGGDTQY
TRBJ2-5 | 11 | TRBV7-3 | ASSLTPGETQY
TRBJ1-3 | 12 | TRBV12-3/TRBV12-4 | ASSLAAASNTIY
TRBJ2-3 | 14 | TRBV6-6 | ASSYSSGGDTDTQY
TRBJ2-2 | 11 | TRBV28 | ASSFPGAGELF
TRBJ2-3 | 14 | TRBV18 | ASSPPDGRRSDTQY
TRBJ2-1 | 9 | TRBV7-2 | ASSPANEQF
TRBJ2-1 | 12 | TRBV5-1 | ASSPLAGGHEQF
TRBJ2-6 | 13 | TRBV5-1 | ASSFGQSGANVLT
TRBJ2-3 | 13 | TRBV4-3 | ASSQRGPSTDTQY
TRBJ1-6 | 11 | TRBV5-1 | ASSFLRDSPLH
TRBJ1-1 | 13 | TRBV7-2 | ASSLLRGVGTEAF
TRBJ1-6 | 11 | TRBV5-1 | ASSQDGNSPLH
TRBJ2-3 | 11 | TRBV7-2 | ASSLALADTQY
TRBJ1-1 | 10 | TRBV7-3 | ASSSGPGEAF
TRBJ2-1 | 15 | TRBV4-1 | ASSRSPPEGPVDEQF
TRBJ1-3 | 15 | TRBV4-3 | ASSQRSYQVSGNTIY
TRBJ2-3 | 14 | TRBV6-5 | ASGSRGVGSTDTQY
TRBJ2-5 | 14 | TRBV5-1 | ASTSGRQSPQETQY
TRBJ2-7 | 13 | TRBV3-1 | ASSQEVAVLREQY